The sample holds one count of the clone carrying this T cell receptor beta chain. These data are taken from a study of T cell responses to AZD1222 COVID-19 vaccine. The germline V gene encodes CDR1 MNHEY and CDR2 SVGAGI. This CDR3 region has 14 residues. Trimming removed 7 bases from V and 7 bases from J, with 17 bases in between. Produced via immunoSEQ multiplex PCR; TCRdb's table is partial and in-frame only. The sample has about 100,000 clones; around 87% are singletons. This TCR was sampled from an adult in good health. This chain uses TRBV6-5 with TRBJ2-1, with a weak D call TRBD2 (5 bases). Sample: peripheral blood, taken on day 0 of MenACWY control vaccination. The CDR3 DNA reads as TGTGCCAGCATTACGACCGGAGGCGCGAATGAGCAGTTCTTC. Protein: CASITTGGANEQFF.